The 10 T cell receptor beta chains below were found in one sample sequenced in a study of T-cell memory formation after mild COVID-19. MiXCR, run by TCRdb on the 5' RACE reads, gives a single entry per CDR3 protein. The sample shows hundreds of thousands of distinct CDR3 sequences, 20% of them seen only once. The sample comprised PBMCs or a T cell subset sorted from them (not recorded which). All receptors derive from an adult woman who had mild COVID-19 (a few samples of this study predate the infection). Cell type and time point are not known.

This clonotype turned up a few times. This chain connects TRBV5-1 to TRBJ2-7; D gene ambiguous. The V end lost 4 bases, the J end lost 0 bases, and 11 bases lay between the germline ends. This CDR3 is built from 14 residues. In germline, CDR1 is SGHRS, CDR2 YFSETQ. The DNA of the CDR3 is TGCGCCAGCAGCACGCAGGTAAACTCCTACGAGCAGTACTTC. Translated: CASSTQVNSYEQYF.

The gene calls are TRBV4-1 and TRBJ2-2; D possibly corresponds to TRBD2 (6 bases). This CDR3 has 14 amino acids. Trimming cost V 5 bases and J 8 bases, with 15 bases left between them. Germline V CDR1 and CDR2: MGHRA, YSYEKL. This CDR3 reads CASSAPAGLGELFF. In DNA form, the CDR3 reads TGCGCCAGCAGCGCACCGGCGGGGCTGGGGGAGCTGTTTTTT.

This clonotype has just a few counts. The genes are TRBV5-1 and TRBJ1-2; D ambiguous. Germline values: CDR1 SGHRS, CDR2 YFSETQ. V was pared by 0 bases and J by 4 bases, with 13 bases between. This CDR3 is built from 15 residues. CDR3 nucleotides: TGCGCCAGCAGCTTGGGCAGCGGAGTACTCTATGGCTACACCTTC. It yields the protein CASSLGSGVLYGYTF.

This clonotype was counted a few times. In nucleotides, the CDR3 is TGTGCCAGCAGCTTACGGGGACAGAGCTCCTACGAGCAGTACTTC. Encoded protein: CASSLRGQSSYEQYF. The chain has TRBV11-2 and TRBJ2-7; the match to TRBD1 covers 7 bases. The junction had 4 bases not matched to a gene; V was cut back by 2 bases and J by 0 bases. Germline CDR1 SGHAT, CDR2 FQNNGV. This CDR3 is built from 15 residues.

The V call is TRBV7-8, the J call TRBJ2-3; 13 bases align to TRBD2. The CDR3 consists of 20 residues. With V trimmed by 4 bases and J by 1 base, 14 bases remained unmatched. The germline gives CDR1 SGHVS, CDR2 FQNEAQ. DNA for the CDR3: TGTGCCAGCAGCTCATACCCGATCGGACTAGCGGGAGCGGGCACAGATACGCAGTATTTT. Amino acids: CASSSYPIGLAGAGTDTQYF.

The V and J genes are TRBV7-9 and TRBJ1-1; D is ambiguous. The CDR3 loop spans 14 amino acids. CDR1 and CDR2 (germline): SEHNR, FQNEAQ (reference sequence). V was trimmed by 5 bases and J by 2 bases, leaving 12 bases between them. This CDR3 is CASSNGRENTEAFF. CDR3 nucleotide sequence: TGTGCCAGCAGCAACGGTCGGGAAAACACTGAAGCTTTCTTT.

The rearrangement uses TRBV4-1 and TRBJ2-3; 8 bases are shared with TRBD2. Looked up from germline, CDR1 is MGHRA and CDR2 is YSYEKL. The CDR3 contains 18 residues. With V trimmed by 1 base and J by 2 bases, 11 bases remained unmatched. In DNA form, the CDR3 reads TGCGCCAGCAGCCAAGCCCCAGGAGCGGGGGAGCTCACAGATACGCAGTATTTT. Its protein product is CASSQAPGAGELTDTQYF.

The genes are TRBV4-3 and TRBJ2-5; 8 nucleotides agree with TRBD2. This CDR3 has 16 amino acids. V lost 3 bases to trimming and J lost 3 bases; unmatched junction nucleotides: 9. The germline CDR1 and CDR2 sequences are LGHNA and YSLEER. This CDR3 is CASSHLAGGVKETQYF. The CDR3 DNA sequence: TGCGCCAGCAGCCATCTAGCGGGCGGTGTAAAAGAGACCCAGTACTTC.

CDR3: CASSQEDGWGQPQHF. As DNA, the CDR3 is TGTGCCAGCAGCCAAGAAGATGGGTGGGGGCAGCCCCAGCATTTT. The rearrangement links TRBV4-2 to TRBJ1-5, with a possible D match to TRBD1 (5 bases). CDR1 is LGHNA and CDR2 is YNFKEQ in the germline V gene. The CDR3 runs 15 residues. Trimming pared 0 bases from V and 7 bases from J, leaving 13 bases between.

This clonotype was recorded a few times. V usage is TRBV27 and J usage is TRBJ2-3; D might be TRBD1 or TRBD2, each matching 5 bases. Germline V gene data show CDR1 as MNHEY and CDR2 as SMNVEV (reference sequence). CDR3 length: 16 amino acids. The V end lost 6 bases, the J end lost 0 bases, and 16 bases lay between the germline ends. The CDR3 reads CASSLGTAASTDTQYF. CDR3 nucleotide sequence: TGTGCCAGCAGCTTAGGGACCGCCGCTAGCACAGATACGCAGTATTTT.